Reported below is one T cell receptor (beta chain). These data originate in a study of patients and donors after allogeneic stem cell transplantation. A single record per CDR3 protein comes from TCRdb applying MiXCR to the RT-PCR reads. The sample carries 160,000 or so distinct CDR3 sequences, about 24% recorded once. The CDR3 loop spans 15 amino acids. V lost 5 bases, J lost 2 bases, and 8 bases stayed unmatched. CDR1 and CDR2 (germline): SEHNR, FQNEAQ (reference sequence). The material sequenced was blood, either unsorted or a sorted T cell fraction (not recorded which). The TCR originated in a human donor who was either an allogeneic HSCT recipient or a stem cell or donor lymphocyte infusion donor (not recorded which). It is not recorded whose cells these are; they may come from a transplant donor. V and J are TRBV7-9 and TRBJ2-5, with TRBD1 identical over 7 bases. CDR3 protein: CASSRARDRQETQYF. The CDR3 nucleotides read TGTGCCAGCAGCCGAGCCCGGGACAGACAAGAGACCCAGTACTTC.